The rows below give T cell receptor delta chains drawn from one sample of a study of Vδ1+ human thymocytes. TCRdb reprocessed the multiplex PCR reads through CATT. Of about 75,000 delta-chain clones listed, around 30% are singletons. Sequenced input: Vdelta1+ gamma-delta thymocytes from the thymus. The receptors shown here come from a boy in the first two years of life who had congenital heart surgery. Each CDR3 is given with its conserved first and last residue. Fields, in order: clone size, J gene, V gene, D gene, CDR3 protein, CDR3 DNA. D genes are given only for firm matches. Where a row states a size, it is once, few, many or the class of an expanded clone; other rows omit it.

size: -; J: TRDJ1; V: TRDV1; D: TRDD3; CDR3: CALGDHAFLPSGGYKTDKLIF; DNA: TGTGCTCTTGGGGACCATGCCTTCCTACCGTCTGGGGGATACAAAACCGATAAACTCATCTTT
size: -; J: TRDJ1; V: TRDV2; D: TRDD3; CDR3: CACDILGVPKYTDKLIF; DNA: TGTGCCTGTGACATTCTGGGGGTCCCGAAGTACACCGATAAACTCATCTTT
size: few; J: TRDJ1; V: TRDV2; D: TRDD3; CDR3: CACVSLPVGWGITDKLIF; DNA: TGTGCCTGTGTTTCCCTACCGGTCGGGTGGGGGATTACCGATAAACTCATCTTT
size: few; J: TRDJ1; V: TRDV1; D: TRDD3; CDR3: CALGDLQPGCSVLGNRTDKLIF; DNA: TGTGCTCTTGGGGATCTTCAACCCGGCTGCTCGGTACTGGGGAACCGTACCGATAAACTCATCTTT
size: -; J: TRDJ1; V: TRDV1; D: TRDD3; CDR3: CALGEPPSIPYWGIRTDKLIF; DNA: TGTGCTCTTGGGGAGCCGCCTTCCATACCTTACTGGGGGATACGCACCGATAAACTCATCTTT
size: -; J: TRDJ1; V: TRDV1; D: -; CDR3: CALGEFRSFWVYTDKLIF; DNA: TGTGCTCTTGGGGAATTCCGCTCCTTTTGGGTGTACACCGATAAACTCATCTTT
size: few; J: TRDJ1; V: TRDV1; D: TRDD3; CDR3: CALGELNLWARSLLGDTPYTDKLIF; DNA: TGTGCTCTTGGGGAACTAAACCTCTGGGCTCGTTCATTACTGGGGGATACTCCGTACACCGATAAACTCATCTTT
size: few; J: TRDJ1; V: TRDV1; D: TRDD3; CDR3: CALGGWDHNGSWGIRFGKLIF; DNA: TGTGCTCTTGGGGGATGGGATCACAACGGTTCCTGGGGGATACGGTTCGGTAAACTCATCTTT
size: -; J: TRDJ1; V: TRDV3; D: -; CDR3: CAFQTLHFLRDTAEGTELIF; DNA: TGTGCCTTTCAAACCCTTCATTTCCTACGAGATACGGCGGAGGGGACTGAACTCATCTTT
size: once; J: TRDJ1; V: TRDV1; D: -; CDR3: CALGDGLFLRLGGLDKLIF; DNA: TGTGCTCTTGGGGACGGCCTTTTCCTACGACTGGGGGGACTCGATAAACTCATCTTT
size: few; J: TRDJ1; V: TRDV1; D: TRDD3; CDR3: CALGLPIPPGDTEVKIKLIF; DNA: TGTGCTCTTGGACTCCCGATTCCTCCGGGGGATACGGAGGTCAAAATTAAACTCATCTTT
size: few; J: TRDJ1; V: TRDV1; D: -; CDR3: CALGEPNIRILLMYTDKLIF; DNA: TGTGCTCTTGGGGAACCCAACATTCGTATCTTACTGATGTACACCGATAAACTCATCTTT
size: -; J: TRDJ1; V: TRDV1; D: -; CDR3: CALGECPGISADKLIF; DNA: TGTGCTCTTGGGGAATGTCCCGGGATCTCTGCCGATAAACTCATCTTT
size: -; J: TRDJ3; V: TRDV2; D: -; CDR3: CACATVDLRGSWDTRQMFF; DNA: TGTGCCTGTGCCACCGTGGACTTACGAGGATCCTGGGACACCCGACAGATGTTTTTC
size: few; J: TRDJ1; V: TRDV1; D: -; CDR3: CALGEFSTYVVSTYHKLIF; DNA: TGTGCTCTTGGGGAATTTTCAACCTACGTCGTATCGACCTACCACAAACTCATCTTT
size: few; J: TRDJ1; V: TRDV1; D: TRDD2; CDR3: CALGERFIPTPHTDKLIF; DNA: TGTGCTCTTGGGGAACGGTTCATTCCTACACCCCACACCGATAAACTCATCTTT
size: few; J: TRDJ1; V: TRDV1; D: -; CDR3: CALGERASVTGYTDKLIF; DNA: TGTGCTCTTGGGGAACGGGCTAGCGTCACTGGGTACACCGATAAACTCATCTTT
size: few; J: TRDJ1; V: TRDV2; D: TRDD3; CDR3: CACDPPVGIPGKLIF; DNA: TGTGCCTGTGACCCTCCTGTGGGGATACCTGGTAAACTCATCTTT
size: -; J: TRDJ1; V: TRDV1; D: -; CDR3: CALGDPSYTGGLTTDKLIF; DNA: TGTGCTCTTGGGGACCCTTCCTACACTGGGGGACTAACCACCGATAAACTCATCTTC
size: -; J: TRDJ1; V: TRDV1; D: -; CDR3: CALGKIPSPITPRLGPDKLIF; DNA: TGTGCTCTTGGGAAGATCCCCTCCCCAATAACCCCTAGACTGGGCCCCGATAAACTCATCTTT
size: few; J: TRDJ1; V: TRDV1; D: TRDD3; CDR3: CALGGRAGGYAYTDKLIF; DNA: TGTGCTCTTGGGGGAAGGGCAGGGGGATACGCGTACACCGATAAACTCATCTTT
size: -; J: TRDJ1; V: TRDV1; D: -; CDR3: CALGELPRGRGTDKLIF; DNA: TGTGCTCTTGGGGAACTGCCTAGGGGCCGGGGCACCGATAAACTCATCTTT
size: few; J: TRDJ1; V: TRDV1; D: TRDD3; CDR3: CALGELGYWGIWHTDKLIF; DNA: TGTGCTCTTGGGGAACTTGGGTACTGGGGGATATGGCACACCGATAAACTCATCTTT
size: -; J: TRDJ1; V: TRDV1; D: -; CDR3: CALGLPSGSFRLIF; DNA: TGTGCTCTTGGGCTCCCCAGCGGTTCCTTCCGACTCATCTTT
size: once; J: TRDJ1; V: TRDV1; D: TRDD3; CDR3: CALGVLRLPYKGDMGDKLIF; DNA: TGTGCTCTTGGGGTCCTCCGATTGCCGTACAAGGGGGATATGGGCGATAAACTCATCTTT
size: -; J: TRDJ1; V: TRAV29/DV5; D: TRDD2; CDR3: CAGAFLGCDKLIF; DNA: TGTGCAGGAGCCTTCCTTGGCTGCGATAAACTCATCTTT
size: few; J: TRDJ2; V: TRDV1; D: TRDD3; CDR3: CALGAAKGLTGGYTNLPALTAQLFF; DNA: TGTGCTCTTGGGGCCGCTAAGGGACTTACTGGGGGATATACTAACCTCCCGGCTTTGACAGCACAACTCTTCTTT
size: once; J: TRDJ1; V: TRDV1; D: TRDD3; CDR3: CALGELYSPLGDKEEFRGTDDKLIF; DNA: TGTGCTCTTGGGGAACTCTACTCCCCATTGGGGGATAAAGAGGAATTCCGCGGAACAGACGATAAACTCATCTTT
size: -; J: TRDJ1; V: TRDV1; D: -; CDR3: CALGEDYLPNVLGVGDKLIF; DNA: TGTGCTCTTGGGGAAGACTATCTTCCTAACGTACTGGGGGTCGGAGATAAACTCATCTTT
size: -; J: TRDJ1; V: TRDV1; D: -; CDR3: CALGEVRAYLGPCDTDKLIF; DNA: TGTGCTCTTGGGGAAGTAAGAGCCTACTTAGGGCCATGTGACACCGATAAACTCATCTTT
size: many; J: TRDJ1; V: TRDV2; D: TRDD3; CDR3: CACDTRTGGWYTDKLIF; DNA: TGTGCCTGTGACACCCGTACTGGGGGCTGGTACACCGATAAACTCATCTTT
size: few; J: TRDJ1; V: TRDV1; D: TRDD3; CDR3: CALGGITINGRLLVLLGESDKLIF; DNA: TGTGCTCTTGGGGGAATAACCATCAACGGGAGGTTATTAGTGTTGCTGGGGGAATCCGATAAACTCATCTTT
size: -; J: TRDJ1; V: TRDV1; D: TRDD3; CDR3: CALGESAYPTGGPTYTDKLIF; DNA: TGTGCTCTTGGGGAATCGGCCTACCCTACTGGGGGACCCACGTACACCGATAAACTCATCTTT
size: few; J: TRDJ1; V: TRDV1; D: -; CDR3: CALGEPSPTSGGERYTDKLIF; DNA: TGTGCTCTTGGGGAACCTAGTCCTACGAGTGGGGGAGAGAGGTACACCGATAAACTCATCTTT
size: -; J: TRDJ1; V: TRDV1; D: TRDD3; CDR3: CALGGHLPTGGPVRKTDKLIF; DNA: TGTGCTCTTGGGGGCCACCTTCCAACTGGGGGACCCGTGAGGAAAACCGATAAACTCATCTTT
size: -; J: TRDJ1; V: TRDV1; D: TRDD3; CDR3: CALTGPSYALLLGDTVYTDKLIF; DNA: TGTGCTCTTACCGGGCCTTCCTACGCCCTATTACTGGGGGATACGGTGTACACCGATAAACTCATCTTT
size: few; J: TRDJ1; V: TRDV1; D: -; CDR3: CALGYNRAGYTDKLIF; DNA: TGTGCTCTTGGCTACAATCGGGCTGGGTACACCGATAAACTCATCTTT
size: -; J: TRDJ1; V: TRDV1; D: TRDD3; CDR3: CALIPPVLGGYTDKLIF; DNA: TGTGCTCTGATTCCCCCAGTACTGGGGGGCTACACCGACAAACTCATCTTT
size: few; J: TRDJ1; V: TRDV1; D: -; CDR3: CALGELRGDHIADKLIF; DNA: TGTGCTCTTGGGGAACTCAGGGGAGACCATATCGCCGATAAACTCATCTTT
size: few; J: TRDJ1; V: TRDV1; D: TRDD3; CDR3: CALGERTPLYWGTYTDKLIF; DNA: TGTGCTCTTGGGGAACGAACGCCCCTATACTGGGGGACTTACACCGATAAACTCATCTTT
size: -; J: TRDJ1; V: TRDV1; D: TRDD3; CDR3: CALGALPNWGIYTDKLIF; DNA: TGTGCTCTTGGGGCCCTTCCTAACTGGGGGATCTACACCGATAAACTCATCTTT
size: -; J: TRDJ1; V: TRDV1; D: -; CDR3: CALGELDRFSRLGRKKLIF; DNA: TGTGCTCTTGGGGAACTGGATCGATTCAGCCGGCTGGGGCGAAAGAAACTCATCTTT
size: many; J: TRDJ1; V: TRDV1; D: -; CDR3: CALGESFGYRERRKLIF; DNA: TGTGCTCTTGGGGAGAGCTTCGGATACCGGGAACGAAGAAAACTCATCTTT
size: -; J: TRDJ1; V: TRDV1; D: TRDD3; CDR3: CALGELRTGDTTRTDDTDKLIF; DNA: TGTGCTCTTGGGGAACTAAGAACGGGGGATACTACGCGAACGGACGACACCGATAAACTCATCTTT
size: -; J: TRDJ1; V: TRDV1; D: TRDD3; CDR3: CALGELSNVLGYRTDKLIF; DNA: TGTGCTCTTGGGGAACTAAGTAACGTCTTGGGATACCGGACCGATAAACTCATCTTT
size: -; J: TRDJ1; V: TRDV1; D: -; CDR3: CALGDHPMRGPWLKLIF; DNA: TGTGCTCTTGGGGACCACCCTATGAGGGGGCCATGGCTTAAACTCATCTTT
size: -; J: TRDJ1; V: TRDV1; D: TRDD3; CDR3: CALGELKVLRMRGYAQYTDKLIF; DNA: TGTGCTCTTGGGGAACTAAAAGTCCTGCGAATGAGGGGATACGCACAGTACACCGATAAACTCATCTTT
size: -; J: TRDJ1; V: TRDV1; D: TRDD3; CDR3: CALGSTPSEGTGGFCGYTDKLIF; DNA: TGTGCTCTTGGGTCAACGCCTTCGGAAGGTACTGGGGGATTCTGCGGGTACACCGATAAACTCATCTTT
size: few; J: TRDJ1; V: TRDV1; D: -; CDR3: CALGGPMNTDKLIF; DNA: TGTGCTCTTGGGGGGCCTATGAACACCGATAAACTCATCTTT
size: -; J: TRDJ1; V: TRDV1; D: -; CDR3: CALGELGPPWRCTDKLIF; DNA: TGTGCTCTTGGGGAACTGGGGCCCCCATGGCGGTGCACCGATAAACTCATCTTT